This T cell receptor beta chain was obtained from a study of cytomegalovirus exposure and HLA in healthy donors. Comment on this clone: Its antigen is currently unknown.

Generated by immunoSEQ multiplex PCR, the TCRdb table keeps only in-frame clones and is missing some. The sample includes about 350,000 clones, about nine tenths of them seen just once. The donors were in the approximately 110-subject validation cohort; that cohort was separate from the approximately 700-subject first cohort. The CDR3 covers 16 residues. The V and J ends lost 10 bases and 7 bases, in that order; junction bases with no gene match: 16. Germline CDR1 and CDR2: MNHEY and SMNVEV (reference sequence). Study-level points and caveats: Diagnosis of cytomegalovirus status made by the classifier reportedly showed high specificity and sensitivity. Rarity characterized most TCR sequences, yet some public TCRs appeared in many donors. In vitro, three CMV-associated chains proved specific for CMV antigens.

The TCR was taken from a woman aged 25 to 39 in good health and CMV-seropositive. This rearrangement joins TRBV27 to TRBJ1-4, with 9 nucleotides matching TRBD1. Sequencing was carried out using PBMCs. The CDR3 nucleotides are TGTGCCAAGCAAACTTGCGGGACAGGGCGCTGTGAAAAACTGTTTTTT. Protein sequence: CAKQTCGTGRCEKLFF.